The rows below give T cell receptor beta chains drawn from one sample of a study of T cells in Graves' hyperthyroidism and ophthalmopathy. One entry per CDR3 protein, called by TCRdb with MiXCR from the multiplex PCR reads. Of approximately 400,000 distinct CDR3 sequences detected, around 16% appear once; the ten largest clones hold roughly 14%. The sequenced material came from blood. These receptors were obtained from a woman aged 18 to 35 with Graves' hyperthyroidism. The CDR3 runs from the conserved cysteine through the conserved F or W. The D gene is left open where the match is weak. Size is omitted from some rows. Given values are once, few, many or a class for expanded clones.

clone size	V gene	J gene	D gene	CDR3 DNA	CDR3 protein
few	TRBV19	TRBJ2-2	TRBD2	TGTGCCAGTAGTATGCGGGAGAAGAACGGGGAGCTGTTTTTT	CASSMREKNGELFF
.	TRBV4-3	TRBJ1-2	.	TGCGCCAGCAGCCAGATGAGAGGCAGCCTGTACTATGGCTACACCTTC	CASSQMRGSLYYGYTF
.	TRBV5-4	TRBJ2-7	TRBD2	TGTGCCAGCAGCCGGACTAGCGGGGGCCTAGTCTACGAGCAGTACTTC	CASSRTSGGLVYEQYF
.	TRBV7-9	TRBJ2-1	TRBD1	TGTGCCAGCAGCCCCACCGGGACAGGGGCCTACAATGAGCAGTTCTTC	CASSPTGTGAYNEQFF
.	TRBV6-1	TRBJ2-7	.	TGTGCCAGCAGCCTACGGGTGAGGAACGAGCAGTACTTC	CASSLRVRNEQYF
many	TRBV4-2	TRBJ2-2	.	TGTGCCAGCAGCCAAGGGGCGCCAGGGGCGACCGGGGAGCTGTTTTTT	CASSQGAPGATGELFF
many	TRBV3-1	TRBJ1-5	.	TGTGCCAGCAGCCTTGCTGGGGGGCGAGGCAATCAGCCCCAGCATTTT	CASSLAGGRGNQPQHF
many	TRBV11-2	TRBJ2-1	TRBD1	TGTGCCAGCAGGCATACAGGGGGCGGGTCCTACAATGAGCAGTTCTTC	CASRHTGGGSYNEQFF
many	TRBV20-1	TRBJ1-1	.	TGCAGTGCTAGAGAGGGTGGGGACACTGAAGCTTTCTTT	CSAREGGDTEAFF
few	TRBV7-9	TRBJ2-1	TRBD1	TGTGCCAGCAGCTTCCCCGGGACAGGCCACAATGAGCAGTTCTTC	CASSFPGTGHNEQFF
.	TRBV6-7	TRBJ1-5	.	TGTGCCAGCAGTCCCCCGGGCAGCGGGGGTAATAGCAATCAGCCCCAGCATTTT	CASSPPGSGGNSNQPQHF
.	TRBV25-1	TRBJ1-5	TRBD1	TGTGCCAGCAGCCTTTTGGGGGACAGGGGTTATCAGCCCCAGCATTTT	CASSLLGDRGYQPQHF
few	TRBV11-3	TRBJ2-7	.	TGTGCCAGCAGCTTTGTTCAGGTTTACGAGCAGTACTTC	CASSFVQVYEQYF
.	TRBV20-1	TRBJ2-1	TRBD2	TGCAGTGCTAAGACTAGCGGGAGTGGTTTACGTGAGCAGTTCTTC	CSAKTSGSGLREQFF
many	TRBV2	TRBJ1-1	.	TGTGCCAGCAGTGAACCGACAGGACTGAACACTGAAGCTTTCTTT	CASSEPTGLNTEAFF
few	TRBV20-1	TRBJ2-7	.	TGCAGTGCTAGAGATCTCATCGGAGTCTCCTACGAGCAGTACTTC	CSARDLIGVSYEQYF
many	TRBV11-2	TRBJ2-7	.	TGTGCCAGCAGCACAACCCGGGACCTGGGTCCCTACGAGCAGTACTTC	CASSTTRDLGPYEQYF
few	TRBV7-9	TRBJ1-2	.	TGTGCCAGCAGCCCTAGGGACGCAACCAGATATGGCTACACCTTC	CASSPRDATRYGYTF
few	TRBV12-3/TRBV12-4	TRBJ1-2	.	TGTGCCAGCAGTTTAGTGGCCGCGTATTATGGCTACACCTTC	CASSLVAAYYGYTF
many	TRBV3-1	TRBJ1-1	.	TGTGCCAGCAGCCAACCAGATAAGGGACATATGAACACTGAAGCTTTCTTT	CASSQPDKGHMNTEAFF
many	TRBV18	TRBJ2-3	.	TGTGCCAGCTCACGGGACCCTACAGATACGCAGTATTTT	CASSRDPTDTQYF
many	TRBV15	TRBJ2-3	TRBD1	TGTGCCACCAGCAGGAACGGACAGGGCGGATCTGGAGATACGCAGTATTTT	CATSRNGQGGSGDTQYF
.	TRBV29-1	TRBJ1-2	TRBD1	TGCAGCGTTGAAGGGGACAGGGGCCACTATGGCTACACCTTC	CSVEGDRGHYGYTF
.	TRBV5-1	TRBJ2-2	TRBD2	TGCGCCAGCAGCTTGGTCCCTAGCGGGCCTCCCGGGGAGCTGTTTTTT	CASSLVPSGPPGELFF
few	TRBV4-2	TRBJ2-7	.	TGTGCCAGCAGCCAAGTTGAGGGATCCTACGAGCAGTACTTC	CASSQVEGSYEQYF
few	TRBV4-3	TRBJ2-3	.	TGCGCCAGCAGCAGCGGCCCCTCGGATACGCAGTATTTT	CASSSGPSDTQYF
few	TRBV19	TRBJ2-3	TRBD1	TGTGCCAGTAGTATAACGGGACAGGGCTCAGATACGCAGTATTTT	CASSITGQGSDTQYF
few	TRBV5-1	TRBJ2-3	.	TGCGCCAGCAGCAAGATAGCGGAAGATACGCAGTATTTT	CASSKIAEDTQYF
.	TRBV7-9	TRBJ2-7	.	TGTGCCAGCAGCTTACCTGGGCCGTACTACGAGCAGTACTTC	CASSLPGPYYEQYF
many	TRBV7-2	TRBJ2-1	.	TGTGCCAGCAGCTTAGGACAGGCCTGGGGGGAGCAGTTCTTC	CASSLGQAWGEQFF
many	TRBV7-3	TRBJ2-7	.	TGTGCCAGCAGCTTAGACGAGAGGCACGAGCAGTACTTC	CASSLDERHEQYF
many	TRBV6-1	TRBJ2-7	.	TGTGCCAGCAGGAACCTTGCGGAAACTGCCTACGAGCAGTACTTC	CASRNLAETAYEQYF
.	TRBV3-1	TRBJ2-5	.	TGTGCCAGCAGCGATAGACCTGGGAAGACCCAGTACTTC	CASSDRPGKTQYF
.	TRBV18	TRBJ1-1	.	TGTGCCAGCTCACCACCGGGGGGGCAAACTAACCTAATGAACACTGAAGCTTTCTTT	CASSPPGGQTNLMNTEAFF
many	TRBV6-2/TRBV6-3	TRBJ2-7	.	TGTGCCAGCAGCTACCCCCGAAGGGAGTCCTACGAGCAGTACTTC	CASSYPRRESYEQYF
many	TRBV20-1	TRBJ2-1	TRBD2	TGCAGTGCTAGAAATCGACTAGCGAGAACCTACAATGAGCAGTTCTTC	CSARNRLARTYNEQFF
few	TRBV6-2/TRBV6-3	TRBJ1-1	TRBD1	TGTGCCAGCAGTTACCCACGGACAGGGGGCACTGAAGCTTTCTTT	CASSYPRTGGTEAFF
.	TRBV12-3/TRBV12-4	TRBJ2-2	.	TGTGCCAGCAGTTTAGCGGGGTTTGGGGAGCTGTTTTTT	CASSLAGFGELFF
many	TRBV3-1	TRBJ2-3	.	TGTGCCAGCAGCCAAGACCCCCATAGCACAGATACGCAGTATTTT	CASSQDPHSTDTQYF
many	TRBV27	TRBJ1-1	.	TGTGCCAGCAGTCACAACGCCCGGACGGGCAGTGAAGCTTTCTTT	CASSHNARTGSEAFF
.	TRBV15	TRBJ2-7	.	TGTGCCACCAGCAGCAGAATCCAGGGGTACTACGAGCAGTACTTC	CATSSRIQGYYEQYF
many	TRBV20-1	TRBJ1-2	.	TGCAGTGCTAGAGATACAGGGAATGGCTACACCTTC	CSARDTGNGYTF
.	TRBV9	TRBJ1-3	.	TGTGCCAGCAGTACAACAGGGACTGGAAACACCATATATTTT	CASSTTGTGNTIYF
many	TRBV7-2	TRBJ2-7	.	TGTGCCAGCAGCTTAGACACCCACCGGGCCGAGCAGTACTTC	CASSLDTHRAEQYF
.	TRBV9	TRBJ1-1	TRBD1	TGTGCCAGCAGCTTAGTCCCGGGACAGGGAGCTGAAGCTTTCTTT	CASSLVPGQGAEAFF
many	TRBV12-3/TRBV12-4	TRBJ2-4	TRBD2	TGTGCCAGCAGTCAACTAGCGGGGGGATCCAGAGCCAAAAACATTCAGTACTTC	CASSQLAGGSRAKNIQYF
few	TRBV4-2	TRBJ2-5	TRBD1	TGTGCCAGCAGCCAAAGCAGGGGGCTGGGAGAGACCCAGTACTTC	CASSQSRGLGETQYF
few	TRBV7-8	TRBJ2-3	.	TGTGCCAGCTGGGGTGGGGGAGATACGCAGTATTTT	CASWGGGDTQYF
many	TRBV7-2	TRBJ1-1	TRBD1	TGTGCCAGCATACCGACAGGGGTGGGCACTGAAGCTTTCTTT	CASIPTGVGTEAFF
few	TRBV20-1	TRBJ2-4	.	TGCAGTGCTAGAGGCCAAGCCAAAAACATTCAGTACTTC	CSARGQAKNIQYF
.	TRBV19	TRBJ1-5	TRBD1	TGTGCCAGTAGTACAACAGGGGTATATGGCAATCAGCCCCAGCATTTT	CASSTTGVYGNQPQHF
few	TRBV6-1	TRBJ1-5	TRBD1	TGTGCCAGCAGTGAGGGGACAGGGCCCACCCAGCCCCAGCATTTT	CASSEGTGPTQPQHF
few	TRBV11-2	TRBJ2-7	.	TGTGCCAGCAGCTTAGCGTTATCCGGGACACGCTCCTACGAGCAGTACTTC	CASSLALSGTRSYEQYF
many	TRBV12-5	TRBJ1-1	.	TGTGCTAGTGGTTTGCCCCCTTCTCCGGACAGTTCCGCGGGGGGAGCTTTCTTT	CASGLPPSPDSSAGGAFF
.	TRBV6-2/TRBV6-3	TRBJ2-1	.	TGTGCCAGCAGTTACTCGGAACAGGGTCACCATTCAAGCTCCTACAATGAGCAGTTCTTC	CASSYSEQGHHSSSYNEQFF
many	TRBV6-1	TRBJ2-1	TRBD2	TGTGCCAGCGGTGGACTAGCGTTGACCGATGAGCAGTTCTTC	CASGGLALTDEQFF
many	TRBV5-8	TRBJ1-5	.	TGTGCCAGCAGCTTAGTACGGTCCCTCGACCAGCCCCAGCATTTT	CASSLVRSLDQPQHF
few	TRBV12-3/TRBV12-4	TRBJ2-7	TRBD1	TGTGCCAGCAGTTTGGACAGGGTTCAGCAATACTTC	CASSLDRVQQYF
.	TRBV19	TRBJ1-5	.	TGTGCCAGTAGTATAGAAGGGGCCGGCGTGGGTCAGCCCCAGCATTTT	CASSIEGAGVGQPQHF